Below, 21 T cell receptor beta chains from the same sample are listed, as sequenced in a study of control samples from healthy donors and cancer patients. Using immunoSEQ multiplex PCR, the repertoire was profiled, and TCRdb retains in-frame clones only, with some absent. The top ten hold 0.91% of the sample, which has 55,000 to 70,000 clones, around 93% seen once. Material: PBMCs. The receptor set was obtained from a man aged 25 to 40 with colorectal cancer.

CDR3 protein: CASSLLGGNQPQHF. The CDR3 nucleotides read TGTGCCAGCAGTTTATTGGGAGGCAATCAGCCCCAGCATTTT. The chain joins TRBV27 to TRBJ1-5; D uncertain. The CDR3 runs 14 residues. From germline, CDR1 is MNHEY and CDR2 SMNVEV (reference sequence). Trimming shortened V by 1 base and J by 2 bases, and 6 bases separated the two germline ends.

The rearrangement uses TRBV7-2 and TRBJ1-1; TRBD1 might be the D (6 bases). The germline gives CDR1 SGHTA, CDR2 FQGNSA. With 4 bases removed from V and 11 bases from J, the gap between germline ends came to 14 bases. This CDR3 is built from 12 residues. CDR3 coding DNA: TGTGCCAGCAGCTCAGGGACAACCGTGGCTTTCTTT. Amino acids: CASSSGTTVAFF.

V and J are TRBV19 and TRBJ1-5, with no clear D. Trimming cost V 3 bases and J 2 bases, with 8 bases left between them. The CDR3 spans 14 residues. Germline CDR1 and CDR2: LNHDA and SQIVND (reference sequence). In DNA, the CDR3 is TGTGCCAGTAGTATGGGTATGCGCAATCAGCCCCAGCATTTT. It yields the protein CASSMGMRNQPQHF.

The V gene is TRBV23-1, the J gene TRBJ1-1; 11 nucleotides agree with TRBD1. TRBV23-1 is given ORF status, its function remaining uncertain. V shed 2 bases and J 6 bases; nucleotides not matched to a gene: 17. The CDR3 has 19 amino acids. The CDR3 coding sequence is TGCGCCAGCAGTCAAAAACGTGGGGACAGGGGGGCTGCGATTGCTGAAGCTTTCTTT. This sequence encodes CASSQKRGDRGAAIAEAFF.

The CDR3 DNA reads as TGCGCCAGCAGCCAAGCGGCTAGCGCTTCCTACGAGCAGTACTTC. Translating it yields CASSQAASASYEQYF. The chain combines TRBV4-3 with TRBJ2-7; TRBD2 is a possible D gene (6 bases). The V and J ends lost 1 base and 1 base respectively, with 11 bases between them. The CDR3 spans 15 residues. Germline V gene data show CDR1 as LGHNA and CDR2 as YSLEER.

The gene calls are TRBV10-2 and TRBJ1-1, with D possibly being TRBD1 (5 bases). The CDR3 consists of 17 residues. The germline V gene encodes CDR1 WSHSY and CDR2 SAAADI. Deletions cut 2 bases from V and 7 bases from J, with 23 bases between. CDR3 amino acids: CASSEGHRIILGIEAFF. The CDR3 DNA reads as TGCGCCAGCAGTGAGGGACACCGGATTATACTGGGGATTGAAGCTTTCTTT.

The gene calls are TRBV4-1 and TRBJ2-2; 9 nucleotides agree with TRBD2. V shed 2 bases and J 4 bases; nucleotides not matched to a gene: 14. Looked up from germline, CDR1 is MGHRA and CDR2 is YSYEKL. This CDR3 comprises 19 residues. The CDR3 here is CASSQFSKRGVSGTGELFF. The DNA of the CDR3 is TGCGCCAGCAGCCAATTTAGTAAGCGGGGGGTATCGGGCACCGGGGAGCTGTTTTTT.

The V gene is TRBV5-4, the J gene TRBJ1-1; D is perhaps TRBD1 (5 bases). V lost 4 bases and J 1 base, leaving 14 bases between the germline ends. Per germline, CDR1 SGHNT and CDR2 YYREEE (reference sequence). The CDR3 spans 15 residues. This CDR3 is CASSRLRGRNTEAFF. The CDR3 coding sequence is TGTGCCAGCAGCCGCCTACGGGGGAGGAACACTGAAGCTTTCTTT.

The CDR3 sequence: CASSVTTEDRAYGYTF. DNA of the CDR3: TGTGCCAGCAGCGTAACCACGGAGGACAGGGCCTATGGCTACACCTTC. V gene TRBV9 combines with J gene TRBJ1-2; 8 bases line up with TRBD1. The ends lost 1 base at V and 4 bases at J; junction bases unmatched: 9. CDR1 is SGDLS, CDR2 YYNGEE, per germline. CDR3 length: 16 residues.

The chain links TRBV15 to TRBJ1-5; TRBD1 matches at 9 bases. Germline CDR1 LNHNV, CDR2 YYDKDF (reference sequence). This CDR3 has 16 residues. V was clipped by 2 bases and J by 2 bases; unmatched bases: 4. As DNA, the CDR3 is TGTGCCACCAGCAGACCAGACAGGGGGGGCAATCAGCCCCAGCATTTT. Translation gives CATSRPDRGGNQPQHF. The entire variable domain, with the rest obtained from reference TRBV15 and TRBJ1-5, is as follows: DAMVIQNPRYQVTQFGKPVTLSCSQTLNHNVMYWYQQKSSQAPKLLFHYYDKDFNNEADTPDNFQSRRPNTSFCFLDIRSPGLGDTAMYLCATSRPDRGGNQPQHFGDGTRLSIL.

The gene calls are TRBV6-5 and TRBJ1-2, with D hard to call. The CDR3 totals 15 residues. Trimming stripped 2 bases from V and 1 base from J, with 11 bases between. Germline V CDR1 and CDR2: MNHEY, SVGAGI. CDR3 region: CASSYTYTDNYGYTF. In nucleotides, the CDR3 is TGTGCCAGCAGTTACACGTATACAGATAACTATGGCTACACCTTC.

This clone was counted a few times. This chain joins TRBV7-2 and TRBJ2-3, with unresolved D. There are 12 residues in the CDR3. The ends were cut back, 3 bases at V and 2 bases at J, with 3 bases in the middle. Germline CDR1 is SGHTA and CDR2 is FQGNSA. The CDR3 DNA sequence: TGTGCCAGCAGCTTCCTCACAGATACGCAGTATTTT. It specifies CASSFLTDTQYF.

The chain employs TRBV6-6 and TRBJ1-2; no definite D call. Trimming pared 6 bases from V and 0 bases from J, leaving 8 bases between. The CDR3 covers 13 residues. Germline assignment: CDR1 MNHNY and CDR2 SVGAGI (reference sequence). CDR3 DNA sequence: TGTGCCAGCAGAGAGAGCGCTAACTATGGCTACACCTTC. The encoded protein is CASRESANYGYTF.

The chain employs TRBV29-1 and TRBJ2-5; TRBD1 is a possible D gene (5 bases). V lost 4 bases, J lost 4 bases, and 16 bases lay in between. The CDR3 totals 14 residues. Germline V lookup: CDR1 SQVTM, CDR2 ANQGSEA. CDR3: CSVGVGARGETQYF. The CDR3 coding sequence is TGCAGCGTTGGAGTGGGTGCTAGGGGAGAGACCCAGTACTTC.

The genes are TRBV2 and TRBJ2-2; D possibly corresponds to TRBD1 (5 bases). The CDR3 sequence is 16 residues long. Trimming shortened V by 6 bases and J by 0 bases, and 14 bases separated the two germline ends. Germline-derived CDR1 and CDR2 are SNHLY and FYNNEI. The CDR3 is CASRTKGQPNTGELFF. The CDR3 region has the DNA TGTGCCAGCAGGACCAAGGGGCAGCCGAACACCGGGGAGCTGTTTTTT.

The CDR3 nucleotides read TGTGCCAGCAGCCGTAGCGGGGGAACCACCTACGAGCAGTACGTC. It specifies CASSRSGGTTYEQYV. The rearrangement links TRBV5-5 to TRBJ2-7; 9 nucleotides agree with TRBD2. The CDR3 sequence is 15 residues long. The germline V gene has CDR1 SGHKS and CDR2 YYEKEE (reference sequence). V gave up 4 bases and J gave up 2 bases; unmatched junction bases: 7.

This clone was detected only a few times. The chain couples TRBV9 to TRBJ2-5; 8 bases match TRBD2. Germline V gene lookup returns CDR1 SGDLS and CDR2 YYNGEE. Trimming took 4 bases from V and 4 from J; bases not matched to a gene: 6. The CDR3 sequence is 14 residues long. CDR3 residues: CASSRSGGIETQYF. The CDR3 DNA sequence: TGTGCCAGCAGCCGCAGCGGGGGTATAGAGACCCAGTACTTC.

V gene TRBV7-2 combines with J gene TRBJ2-7, with 9 bases lining up with TRBD1. V trimming: 5 bases; J trimming: 0 bases; junction bases outside the gene matches: 5. Per the germline V gene, CDR1 is SGHTA and CDR2 is FQGNSA. This CDR3 region has 15 residues. CDR3 nucleotide sequence: TGTGCCAGCAGCCGGGACAGGGAGATCTCCTACGAGCAGTACTTC. Its translation: CASSRDREISYEQYF.

V usage is TRBV2 and J usage is TRBJ1-2; D unclear. The length of the CDR3 is 14 residues. From germline, CDR1 is SNHLY and CDR2 FYNNEI. Trimming took 4 bases from V and 4 from J, leaving 13 bases between them. In DNA form, the CDR3 reads TGTGCCAGCAGTGGTGATAGGGTTGGCTATGGCTACACCTTC. Translated, it gives CASSGDRVGYGYTF.

A single count supports this clone. J is TRBJ1-1 and V is TRBV7-7; TRBD1 is a possible D gene (6 bases). CDR3 length: 16 amino acids. CDR1 is SSHAT and CDR2 is FNYEAQ in the germline V gene (reference sequence). V dropped 4 bases and J dropped 1 base, with 16 bases sitting between them. The CDR3 protein is CASSSNREDTNTEAFF. DNA of the CDR3: TGTGCCAGCAGCTCGAACAGGGAAGATACGAACACTGAAGCTTTCTTT.

The V and J genes are TRBV7-2 and TRBJ2-3, with D maybe TRBD1 (5 bases). V shed 2 bases and J shed 3 bases, with 9 bases lying between them. CDR3 size: 14 residues. Germline V lookup: CDR1 SGHTA, CDR2 FQGNSA. CDR3 sequence: CASSLRAGTDTQYF. Here the CDR3 DNA reads TGTGCCAGCAGCTTAAGGGCAGGGACAGATACGCAGTATTTT.